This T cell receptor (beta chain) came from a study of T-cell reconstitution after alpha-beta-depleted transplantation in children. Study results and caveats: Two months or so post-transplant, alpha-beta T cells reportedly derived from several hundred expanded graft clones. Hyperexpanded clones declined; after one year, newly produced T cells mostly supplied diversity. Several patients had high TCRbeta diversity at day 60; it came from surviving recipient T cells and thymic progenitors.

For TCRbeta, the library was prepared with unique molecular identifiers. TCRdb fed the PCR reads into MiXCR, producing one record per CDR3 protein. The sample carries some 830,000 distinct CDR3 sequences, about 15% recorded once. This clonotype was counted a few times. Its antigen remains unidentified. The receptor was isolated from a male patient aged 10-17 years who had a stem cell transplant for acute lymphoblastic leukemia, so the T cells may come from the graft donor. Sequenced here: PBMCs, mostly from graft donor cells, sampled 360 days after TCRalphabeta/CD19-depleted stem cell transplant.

CDR3 nucleotide sequence: TGTGCCAGCAGCCACGGGGACAGCAACACTGAAGCTTTCTTT. Residues: CASSHGDSNTEAFF. The chain couples TRBV4-2 to TRBJ1-1; 7 bases are a match to TRBD1. V was pared by 3 bases and J by 2 bases, with 3 bases of the junction left unmatched. CDR1 and CDR2 from the germline V gene are LGHNA and YNFKEQ. The CDR3 loop spans 14 amino acids.